Listed here are 5 T cell receptor beta chains from one sample, sequenced in a study of T cell responses to AZD1222 COVID-19 vaccine. The assay was immunoSEQ multiplex PCR, and TCRdb's table has in-frame clones only and misses some. Found here are approximately 65,000 clones, over 60% of them singletons; the top ten hold more than 12%. The sample consisted of peripheral blood, taken on day 0 of AZD1222 vaccination. The origin of the receptors is an adult in good health.

The gene calls are TRBV14 and TRBJ1-2, with no clear D. The V end was cut by 1 base, the J end by 4 bases, with 10 bases between. The CDR3 runs to 14 residues. Germline loops: CDR1 SGHDN, CDR2 FVKESK. CDR3 amino acids: CASSQGGSPYGYTF. DNA for the CDR3: TGTGCCAGCAGCCAAGGAGGCAGCCCCTATGGCTACACCTTC.

The chain has TRBV5-4 and TRBJ1-6, with D uncertain. Trimming stripped 4 bases from V and 0 bases from J, with 20 bases between. The CDR3 has 19 residues. Germline CDR1 is SGHNT and CDR2 is YYREEE (reference sequence). CDR3: CASSPAVPGRGSYNSPLHF. In nucleotides, the CDR3 is TGTGCCAGCAGCCCGGCGGTTCCCGGTAGAGGCTCCTATAATTCACCCCTCCACTTT.

The CDR3 sequence is CASSQPGGDTQYF. The CDR3 DNA follows: TGCGCCAGCAGCCAACCGGGAGGGGATACGCAGTATTTT. The rearrangement links TRBV4-1 to TRBJ2-3, with 8 positions matching TRBD2. This CDR3 region has 13 residues. V lost 2 bases and J lost 6; bases outside the gene matches: 1. Germline CDR1 is MGHRA and CDR2 is YSYEKL.

The chain recombines TRBV27 with TRBJ2-3; 9 nucleotides agree with TRBD2. Germline CDR1 and CDR2: MNHEY and SMNVEV (reference sequence). Trimming removed 4 bases from V and 2 bases from J; junction bases left unmatched: 10. This CDR3 is built from 17 residues. The DNA for the CDR3 is TGTGCCAGCAGTTCCCCCCTCTCTAGCGGGGACACAGATACGCAGTATTTT. Translation: CASSSPLSSGDTDTQYF.

The chain links TRBV6-2 or TRBV6-3 to TRBJ1-1; D not certain. The CDR3 runs 13 residues. Germline V gene sequence: CDR1 MNHEY, CDR2 SVGEGT. V lost 0 bases and J lost 8, with 10 bases in between. The CDR3 nucleotides read TGTGCCAGCAGTTACTCGAAATCGGGCGAAGCTTTCTTT. Amino acid sequence: CASSYSKSGEAFF.